The 28 T cell receptor beta chains in this list originate from one sample, sequenced in a study of shared T cell receptors in the human thymus. Using immunoSEQ multiplex PCR, the repertoire was profiled, and TCRdb retains in-frame clones only, with some absent. Of approximately 660,000 clones listed, around 89% are singletons. This same sample was also taken into another study, of human thymus T cells.

Material: thymocytes. Every receptor here comes from a boy under two years old with a congenital heart defect.

This clone was observed once. The chain links TRBV4-3 to TRBJ2-3, with a weak D call TRBD2 (5 bases). Germline CDR1 is LGHNA and CDR2 is YSLEER. This CDR3 has 17 amino acids. V was cut by 0 bases and J by 2 bases, with 15 bases left in between. The CDR3 nucleotides are TGCGCCAGCAGCCAAGAATTTAGGCGGGTTCCCACAGATACGCAGTATTTT. It encodes CASSQEFRRVPTDTQYF.

V and J are TRBV29-1 and TRBJ2-7, with 8 bases that match TRBD1. Germline V lookup: CDR1 SQVTM, CDR2 ANQGSEA. The CDR3 contains 16 residues. With 1 base clipped from V and 2 bases from J, the junction kept 10 bases outside the gene matches. As DNA, the CDR3 is TGCAGCGTTGAAGGTTTTGAGACAGGGGACCCCTACGAGCAGTACTTC. As protein: CSVEGFETGDPYEQYF.

V is TRBV14 and J is TRBJ2-7; possibly TRBD2 for D (5 bases). Germline V gene data show CDR1 as SGHDN and CDR2 as FVKESK. V was shortened by 0 bases and J by 5 bases, with 32 bases between the two germline ends. This CDR3 has 21 amino acids. The CDR3 nucleotides are TGTGCCAGCAGCCAAGATAGGAAAAGGGCCCAGCGGTTGGGAGTGACCCACGAGCAGTACTTC. It specifies CASSQDRKRAQRLGVTHEQYF.

The chain is built from TRBV28 and TRBJ2-7; D is undetermined. V lost 5 bases to trimming and J lost 0 bases, with 11 bases between them. The length of the CDR3 is 14 residues. The germline V gene has CDR1 MDHEN and CDR2 SYDVKM. The CDR3 is CASSPRHFSYEQYF. Here the CDR3 DNA reads TGTGCCAGCAGTCCAAGACATTTCTCCTACGAGCAGTACTTC.

V and J are TRBV19 and TRBJ1-2, with a possible D match to TRBD1 (5 bases). The CDR3 covers 15 residues. Trimming removed 5 bases at V and 6 bases at J, with 19 bases between. Germline V gene lookup returns CDR1 LNHDA and CDR2 SQIVND (reference sequence). CDR3 nucleotides: TGTGCCAGTAGTGAAGTCGAGACAGCCTTCGATGGCTACACCTTC. As protein: CASSEVETAFDGYTF. Full variable domain (remainder filled in from reference TRBV19 and TRBJ1-2): DGGITQSPKYLFRKEGQNVTLSCEQNLNHDAMYWYRQDPGQGLRLIYYSQIVNDFQKGDIAEGYSVSREKKESFPLTVTSAQKNPTAFYLCASSEVETAFDGYTFGSGTRLTVV.

This clone was detected only once. The chain links TRBV4-2 to TRBJ2-7, with D tentatively TRBD2 (6 bases). Trimming removed 1 base at V and 1 base at J, with 23 bases between. The germline V gene encodes CDR1 LGHNA and CDR2 YNFKEQ. There are 19 residues in the CDR3. The CDR3 here is CASSQVVPQRRDVSYEQYF. The CDR3 coding sequence is TGTGCCAGCAGCCAAGTGGTCCCGCAAAGGAGGGACGTGTCCTACGAGCAGTACTTC.

The chain couples TRBV28 to TRBJ2-3; TRBD2 matches 11 bases. With 5 bases clipped from V and 3 bases from J, the junction kept 7 bases outside the gene matches. This CDR3 contains 16 residues. Germline assignment: CDR1 MDHEN and CDR2 SYDVKM. The CDR3 DNA reads TGTGCCAGCAGTGTCGAAACTAGCGGGAGTACAGATACGCAGTATTTT. Amino acid sequence: CASSVETSGSTDTQYF.

The chain recombines TRBV7-2 with TRBJ2-2, with unresolved D. There are 16 residues in the CDR3. Germline V lookup: CDR1 SGHTA, CDR2 FQGNSA. Trimming removed 1 base at V and 6 bases at J, with 15 bases between. The CDR3 sequence is CASSLVSTPPPGELFF. The DNA for the CDR3 is TGTGCCAGCAGCTTAGTTAGCACTCCCCCTCCCGGGGAGCTGTTTTTT.

This clone has a single count. The rearrangement uses TRBV15 and TRBJ1-5; D is ambiguous. Germline assignment: CDR1 LNHNV and CDR2 YYDKDF (reference sequence). There are 17 residues in the CDR3. V was cut by 0 bases and J by 6 bases, with 18 bases left in between. DNA of the CDR3: TGTGCCACCAGCAGAGATTCCCCCACTCATACGATTCAGCCCCAGCATTTT. Its translation: CATSRDSPTHTIQPQHF.

The chain combines TRBV5-1 with TRBJ2-7, with 13 bases identical to TRBD2. The J segment lost 3 bases and the V segment lost 2 bases, leaving 5 bases of the junction unmatched. CDR1 is SGHRS, CDR2 YFSETQ, per germline. The CDR3 has 16 residues. The CDR3 loop is CASSFGTSGDLYEQYF. DNA of the CDR3: TGCGCCAGCAGCTTTGGGACTAGCGGGGACCTCTACGAGCAGTACTTC.

The J gene is TRBJ2-3, the V gene TRBV5-6, with TRBD2 matching over 7 bases. Losses at the gene ends were 0 bases for V and 6 bases for J; bases not matched to a gene: 4. The CDR3 spans 14 residues. Germline V gene sequence: CDR1 SGHDT, CDR2 YYEEEE. CDR3 sequence reads: CASSLVREEDTQYF. CDR3 DNA sequence: TGTGCCAGCAGCTTGGTTCGGGAGGAGGATACGCAGTATTTT.

This chain connects TRBV6-4 to TRBJ1-1; TRBD1 matches 7 bases. V lost 6 bases and J lost 0; bases outside the gene matches: 1. Germline V lookup: CDR1 MRHNA, CDR2 SNTAGT. The CDR3 has 13 amino acids. CDR3: CASRGQLNTEAFF. The CDR3 DNA reads TGTGCCAGCAGGGGACAGTTGAACACTGAAGCTTTCTTT.

The gene calls are TRBV27 and TRBJ2-1; a weak D match, TRBD1 (6 bases). Trimming took 7 bases from V and 6 from J, leaving 19 bases between them. There are 15 residues in the CDR3. Germline V gene lookup returns CDR1 MNHEY and CDR2 SMNVEV (reference sequence). The CDR3 nucleotides are TGTGCCAGCAAAGGGGGAACTAGGTTGTCCAATGAGCAGTTCTTC. It codes for CASKGGTRLSNEQFF.

The gene calls are TRBV5-4 and TRBJ1-2, with TRBD1 matching 9 bases. Trimming removed 4 bases from V and 1 base from J; junction bases left unmatched: 5. The CDR3 sequence is 15 residues long. CDR1 and CDR2 from the germline V gene are SGHNT and YYREEE (reference sequence). CDR3 in DNA: TGTGCCAGCAGCCGCAGGGACAGGGATAACTATGGCTACACCTTC. Translated, it gives CASSRRDRDNYGYTF.

The V gene is TRBV19, the J gene TRBJ1-2; D possibly corresponds to TRBD1 (6 bases). Trimming pared 5 bases from V and 3 bases from J, leaving 16 bases between. The CDR3 extends over 15 amino acids. Germline CDR1 and CDR2: LNHDA and SQIVND (reference sequence). In DNA, the CDR3 is TGTGCCAGTAGTCTCCCCGGGGGGGGGCACTATGGCTACACCTTC. Translated: CASSLPGGGHYGYTF.

The chain has TRBV11-2 and TRBJ1-2, with 8 bases lining up with TRBD1. Germline V gene sequence: CDR1 SGHAT, CDR2 FQNNGV. J gave up 0 bases and V 1 base, and 10 bases lay outside the gene matches. This CDR3 contains 18 residues. The CDR3 loop is CASSLGGERTGSNYGYTF. In DNA form, the CDR3 reads TGTGCCAGCAGCTTAGGAGGAGAGAGGACAGGGTCTAACTATGGCTACACCTTC.

The chain uses TRBV6-5 and TRBJ1-5, with unresolved D. This CDR3 comprises 16 residues. Between the trimmed V and J ends, which lost 0 bases and 2 bases, there was a span of 11 bases. The germline CDR1 and CDR2 sequences are MNHEY and SVGAGI. The CDR3 bases are TGTGCCAGCAGTTACTCGGACGGGAAGGGCAATCAGCCCCAGCATTTT. Amino acids: CASSYSDGKGNQPQHF.

The J gene is TRBJ2-3, the V gene TRBV7-8, with D possibly matching TRBD2 (6 bases). This CDR3 region has 15 residues. Per the germline V gene, CDR1 is SGHVS and CDR2 is FQNEAQ. V lost 3 bases, J lost 3 bases, and 13 bases lay in between. The CDR3 region is CASSFAPEGTDTQYF. The CDR3 DNA reads TGTGCCAGCAGCTTCGCCCCGGAGGGGACAGATACGCAGTATTTT. Variable domain in full (rest from reference TRBV7-8 and TRBJ2-3): GAGVSQSPRYKVAKRGQDVALRCDPISGHVSLFWYQQALGQGPEFLTYFQNEAQLDKSGLPSDRFFAERPEGSVSTLKIQRTQQEDSAVYLCASSFAPEGTDTQYFGPGTRLTVL.

The chain recombines TRBV4-1 with TRBJ2-1; tentative D call: TRBD1 (5 bases). This CDR3 is 13 amino acids long. Germline CDR1 and CDR2: MGHRA and YSYEKL. V shed 0 bases and J shed 7 bases, with 7 bases lying between them. The CDR3 DNA reads TGCGCCAGCAGCCAAGAGAAGGGGAATGAGCAGTTCTTC. It yields the protein CASSQEKGNEQFF.

This chain connects TRBV5-6 to TRBJ2-6, with 9 bases matching TRBD1. The CDR3 covers 16 residues. V shed 4 bases, J shed 4 bases, and the junction held 6 bases outside the gene matches. Germline loops: CDR1 SGHDT, CDR2 YYEEEE. CDR3 amino acids: CASSQQGAGGANVLTF. The CDR3 DNA is TGTGCCAGCAGCCAACAGGGGGCGGGAGGGGCCAACGTCCTGACTTTC.

This clone was found a few times. This chain uses TRBV11-2 with TRBJ2-5; 8 bases are a match to TRBD2. V shed 1 base and J 4 bases; nucleotides not matched to a gene: 8. The CDR3 sequence is 16 residues long. Germline V gene data show CDR1 as SGHAT and CDR2 as FQNNGV. CDR3 loop: CASSLGLAGVAETQYF. CDR3 in DNA: TGTGCCAGCAGCTTAGGTCTAGCGGGTGTCGCAGAGACCCAGTACTTC.

The chain uses TRBV4-1 and TRBJ1-2; D is possibly TRBD1 (6 bases). V was trimmed by 0 bases and J by 6 bases, leaving 11 bases between them. In germline, CDR1 is MGHRA, CDR2 YSYEKL. The CDR3 is 14 residues long. The CDR3 sequence: CASSQERQANGYTF. The CDR3 DNA sequence: TGCGCCAGCAGCCAAGAGCGACAGGCTAATGGCTACACCTTC.

The chain links TRBV7-9 to TRBJ2-2, with TRBD2 matching over 7 bases. From germline, CDR1 is SEHNR and CDR2 FQNEAQ (reference sequence). V lost 5 bases and J lost 5; bases outside the gene matches: 14. There are 17 residues in the CDR3. The CDR3 bases are TGTGCCAGCAGCCCCCGGCGGGGGATTCGAGCTACCGGGGAGCTGTTTTTT. Amino acids: CASSPRRGIRATGELFF.

V and J are TRBV6-1 and TRBJ1-2, with D unclear. The CDR3 contains 11 residues. Germline CDR1 MNHNS, CDR2 SASEGT. V lost 9 bases, J lost 2 bases, and 7 bases lay in between. CDR3 in DNA: TGTGCCAGTGGGCAGAACTATGGCTACACCTTC. It yields the protein CASGQNYGYTF.

The V gene is TRBV28, the J gene TRBJ2-1, with a weak D call TRBD2 (6 bases). The V end was cut by 10 bases, the J end by 4 bases, with 17 bases between. The germline gives CDR1 MDHEN, CDR2 SYDVKM. The CDR3 runs to 14 residues. The CDR3: CATEEGRGYNEQFF. In nucleotides, the CDR3 is TGTGCCACTGAGGAAGGGCGGGGTTACAATGAGCAGTTCTTC.

The chain employs TRBV5-5 and TRBJ2-1; D remains unclear. The germline V gene has CDR1 SGHKS and CDR2 YYEKEE (reference sequence). The CDR3 is made up of 14 amino acids. Trimming cost V 2 bases and J 7 bases, with 13 bases left between them. DNA for the CDR3: TGTGCCAGCAGCTTTCCCGGAGATTTGAATGAGCAGTTCTTC. Amino acid sequence: CASSFPGDLNEQFF.

The chain has TRBV10-1 and TRBJ2-1; 7 bases align to TRBD1. The CDR3 length is 17 residues. Trimming cost V 4 bases and J 0 bases; bases outside gene matches: 9. Germline CDR1 WNHNN, CDR2 SYGVQD (reference sequence). The CDR3 loop is CASSGPPTGVSYNEQFF. For the CDR3, the DNA is TGCGCCAGCAGTGGACCCCCTACAGGGGTCTCCTACAATGAGCAGTTCTTC.

The chain combines TRBV4-3 with TRBJ2-5; 8 positions agree with TRBD2. This CDR3 contains 15 residues. Germline V gene sequence: CDR1 LGHNA, CDR2 YSLEER. V lost 3 bases and J lost 3; bases outside the gene matches: 6. The CDR3: CASSQTSELKETQYF. The CDR3 coding sequence is TGCGCCAGCAGCCAGACTAGCGAATTGAAAGAGACCCAGTACTTC.